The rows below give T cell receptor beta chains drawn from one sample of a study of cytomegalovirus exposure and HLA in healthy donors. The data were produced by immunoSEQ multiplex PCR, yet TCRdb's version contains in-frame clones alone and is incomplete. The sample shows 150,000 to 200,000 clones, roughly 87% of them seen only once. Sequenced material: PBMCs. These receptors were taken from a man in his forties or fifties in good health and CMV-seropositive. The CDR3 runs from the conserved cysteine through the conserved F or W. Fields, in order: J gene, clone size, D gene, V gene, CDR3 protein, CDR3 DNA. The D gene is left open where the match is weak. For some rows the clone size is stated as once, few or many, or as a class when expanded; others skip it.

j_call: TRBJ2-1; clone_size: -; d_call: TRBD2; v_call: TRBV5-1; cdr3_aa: CASSTDSLAVMNEQFF; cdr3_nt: TGCGCCAGCAGCACGGACTCCCTAGCGGTGATGAATGAGCAGTTCTTC
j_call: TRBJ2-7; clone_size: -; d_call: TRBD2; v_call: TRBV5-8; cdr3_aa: CASSPTSGSFYEQYF; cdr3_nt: TGTGCCAGCAGCCCGACTAGCGGGAGTTTCTACGAGCAGTACTTC
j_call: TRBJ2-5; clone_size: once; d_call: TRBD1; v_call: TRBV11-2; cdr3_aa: CASSYRDRGLFALGTQYF; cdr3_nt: TGTGCCAGCAGCTACCGGGACAGGGGGTTGTTCGCTTTGGGGACCCAGTACTTC
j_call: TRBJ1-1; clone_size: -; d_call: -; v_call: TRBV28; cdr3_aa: CASSLAGRGNTEAFF; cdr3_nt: TGTGCCAGCAGTCTCGCCGGGAGGGGTAACACTGAAGCTTTCTTT
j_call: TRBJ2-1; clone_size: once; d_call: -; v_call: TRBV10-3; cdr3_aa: CAISEFATNNEQFF; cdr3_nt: TGTGCCATCAGTGAGTTCGCGACAAACAATGAGCAGTTCTTC
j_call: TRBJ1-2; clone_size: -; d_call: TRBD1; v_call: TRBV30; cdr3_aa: CAWSLRDRANYDGYTF; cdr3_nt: TGTGCCTGGAGCCTCCGGGACAGGGCAAATTACGATGGCTACACCTTC
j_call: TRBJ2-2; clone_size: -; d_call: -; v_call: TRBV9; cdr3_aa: CASQLRNTGELFF; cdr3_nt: TGTGCCAGCCAACTACGGAACACCGGGGAGCTGTTTTTT
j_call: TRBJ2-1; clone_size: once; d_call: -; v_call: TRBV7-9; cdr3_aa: CASSPRGSSYNEQFF; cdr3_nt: TGTGCCAGCAGTCCACGGGGGAGCTCCTACAATGAGCAGTTCTTC
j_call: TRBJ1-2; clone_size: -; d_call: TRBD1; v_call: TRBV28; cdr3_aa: CGCGTVYGYTF; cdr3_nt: TGCGGGTGTGGGACAGTCTATGGCTACACCTTC
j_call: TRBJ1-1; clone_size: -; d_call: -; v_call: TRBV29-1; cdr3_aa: CSVGDGGTEAFF; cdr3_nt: TGCAGCGTTGGAGACGGGGGGACTGAAGCTTTCTTT
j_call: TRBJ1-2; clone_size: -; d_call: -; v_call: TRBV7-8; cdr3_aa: CASSFSNHLTRARGYGYTF; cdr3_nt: TGTGCCAGCAGCTTTTCCAACCACCTCACGCGAGCAAGGGGCTATGGCTACACCTTC
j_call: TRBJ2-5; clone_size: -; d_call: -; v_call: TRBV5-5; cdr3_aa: CASSLGVLPTQYF; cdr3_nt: TGTGCCAGCAGCTTGGGCGTACTACCGACCCAGTACTTC
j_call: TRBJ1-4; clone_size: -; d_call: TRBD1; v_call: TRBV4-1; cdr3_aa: CASSQGPGGKGKLFF; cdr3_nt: TGCGCCAGCAGCCAGGGACCAGGGGGGAAGGGAAAACTGTTTTTT
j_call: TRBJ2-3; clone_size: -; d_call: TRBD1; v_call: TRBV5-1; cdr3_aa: CASSFGQGTDTQYF; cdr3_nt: TGCGCCAGCAGCTTCGGACAGGGGACAGATACGCAGTATTTT
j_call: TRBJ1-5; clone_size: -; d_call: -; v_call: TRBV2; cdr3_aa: CASSDKTSNQPQHF; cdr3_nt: TGTGCCAGCAGTGATAAGACAAGCAATCAGCCCCAGCATTTT
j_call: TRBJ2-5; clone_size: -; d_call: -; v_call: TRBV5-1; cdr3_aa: CASSPGTKGVPETQYF; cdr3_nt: TGCGCCAGCAGCCCCGGGACAAAGGGCGTCCCTGAGACCCAGTACTTC
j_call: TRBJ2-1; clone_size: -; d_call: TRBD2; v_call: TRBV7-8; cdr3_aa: CASSPRGTGLRNEQFF; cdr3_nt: TGTGCCAGCAGCCCGCGGGGGACCGGCCTTCGCAATGAGCAGTTCTTC
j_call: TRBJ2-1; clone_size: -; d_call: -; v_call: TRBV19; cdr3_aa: CASSPRQYNEQFF; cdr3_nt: TGTGCCAGTAGTCCGAGACAGTACAATGAGCAGTTCTTC
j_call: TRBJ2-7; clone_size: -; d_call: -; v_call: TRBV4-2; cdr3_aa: CASSQEPGTYEQYF; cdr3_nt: TGTGCCAGCAGCCAAGAACCCGGGACCTACGAGCAGTACTTC
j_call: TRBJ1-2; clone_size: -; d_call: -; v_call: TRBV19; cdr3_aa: CASKVAPTTNYGYTF; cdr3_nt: TGTGCCAGTAAGGTCGCACCAACTACTAACTATGGCTACACCTTC
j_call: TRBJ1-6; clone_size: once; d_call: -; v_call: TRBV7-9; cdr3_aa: CASSLALTEYSPLHF; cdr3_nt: TGTGCCAGCAGCTTAGCGCTGACAGAGTATTCACCCCTCCACTTT